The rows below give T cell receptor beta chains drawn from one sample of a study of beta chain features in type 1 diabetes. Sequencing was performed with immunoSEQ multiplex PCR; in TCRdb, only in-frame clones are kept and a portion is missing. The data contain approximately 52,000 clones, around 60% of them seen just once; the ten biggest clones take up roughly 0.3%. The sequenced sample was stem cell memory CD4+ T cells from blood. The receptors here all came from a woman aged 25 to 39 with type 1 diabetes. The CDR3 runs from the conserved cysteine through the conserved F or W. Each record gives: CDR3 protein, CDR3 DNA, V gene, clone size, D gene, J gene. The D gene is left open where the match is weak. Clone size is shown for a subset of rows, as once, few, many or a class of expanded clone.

CDR3 protein: CASSYSRLSTNEQYF
CDR3 DNA: TGTGCCAGCAGTTACTCCCGCCTGAGTACTAACGAGCAGTACTTC
V gene: TRBV6-5
clone size: once
D gene: NA
J gene: TRBJ2-7

CDR3 protein: CASSTRDMNTEAFF
CDR3 DNA: TGTGCCAGCAGCACTAGGGATATGAACACTGAAGCTTTCTTT
V gene: TRBV7-9
clone size: few
D gene: NA
J gene: TRBJ1-1

CDR3 protein: CASSRREEDEKLFF
CDR3 DNA: TGTGCCAGCAGCCGCAGGGAGGAGGATGAAAAACTGTTTTTT
V gene: TRBV11-3
clone size: NA
D gene: NA
J gene: TRBJ1-4

CDR3 protein: CASSLWTGGSNGYTF
CDR3 DNA: TGTGCCAGCAGCTTGTGGACAGGGGGTTCCAATGGCTACACCTTC
V gene: TRBV5-6
clone size: NA
D gene: TRBD1
J gene: TRBJ1-2

CDR3 protein: CASSQDGGLAGVSGELFF
CDR3 DNA: TGTGCCAGCAGCCAAGATGGTGGACTAGCGGGAGTCTCCGGGGAGCTGTTTTTT
V gene: TRBV4-2
clone size: NA
D gene: TRBD2
J gene: TRBJ2-2

CDR3 protein: CASRLDREGIQYF
CDR3 DNA: TGTGCCAGCAGGCTCGACCGGGAAGGCATTCAGTACTTC
V gene: TRBV28
clone size: NA
D gene: NA
J gene: TRBJ2-4

CDR3 protein: CAWGLGRIYEQYF
CDR3 DNA: TGTGCCTGGGGGTTGGGGCGCATCTACGAGCAGTACTTC
V gene: TRBV30
clone size: NA
D gene: NA
J gene: TRBJ2-7

CDR3 protein: CASSRGGEAFF
CDR3 DNA: TGTGCCAGCAGCCGGGGGGGTGAAGCTTTCTTT
V gene: TRBV14
clone size: NA
D gene: NA
J gene: TRBJ1-1

CDR3 protein: CASSRTTGPARYGYTF
CDR3 DNA: TGTGCCAGTAGTCGGACGACAGGACCCGCCCGGTATGGCTACACCTTC
V gene: TRBV19
clone size: NA
D gene: NA
J gene: TRBJ1-2

CDR3 protein: CASSYSGTALDEQYF
CDR3 DNA: TGTGCCAGCAGTTACTCAGGGACAGCCCTCGACGAGCAGTACTTC
V gene: TRBV6-5
clone size: NA
D gene: TRBD1
J gene: TRBJ2-7

CDR3 protein: CASSPIGGVGNTIYF
CDR3 DNA: TGCGCCAGCAGCCCGATCGGAGGGGTAGGAAACACCATATATTTT
V gene: TRBV4-1
clone size: NA
D gene: NA
J gene: TRBJ1-3

CDR3 protein: CSVRTDQETQYF
CDR3 DNA: TGCAGCGTTAGGACAGACCAAGAGACCCAGTACTTC
V gene: TRBV29-1
clone size: NA
D gene: NA
J gene: TRBJ2-5